The 22 T cell receptor beta chains in this list originate from one sample, sequenced in a study of CD8 T cells in Susac syndrome. An amount of RNA that ranged from roughly 0.5 to 1 ug was reverse transcribed with random hexamers. TCRdb passed the immunoSEQ multiplex PCR reads through MiXCR, listing each CDR3 protein once. Here the sample spans around 130,000 distinct CDR3 sequences, around 91% being singletons. The sequenced material came from CD8+ T cells from PBMCs. The receptors were gathered from a human donor with multiple sclerosis.

The CDR3 reads CASSYLGEEAFF. The DNA for the CDR3 is TGTGCCAGCAGTTACTTAGGAGAAGAAGCTTTCTTT. The V and J genes are TRBV6-5 and TRBJ1-1, with D hard to call. Germline V CDR1 and CDR2: MNHEY, SVGAGI. This CDR3 contains 12 residues. Deletions cut 1 base from V and 8 bases from J, with 8 bases between.

The CDR3 nucleotides are TGTGCCAGCAGTGAAGACGAGGAAGACGCGAACACCGGGGAGCTGTTTTTT. Protein product: CASSEDEEDANTGELFF. The rearrangement uses TRBV2 and TRBJ2-2; D is undetermined. The CDR3 runs to 17 residues. Germline V gives CDR1 SNHLY, CDR2 FYNNEI. Trimming pared 1 base from V and 0 bases from J, leaving 12 bases between.

The chain couples TRBV3-1 to TRBJ1-1; D not certain. The germline gives CDR1 LGHDT, CDR2 YNNKEL (reference sequence). The germline V and J ends were trimmed by 0 bases and 4 bases, with 9 bases remaining between them. The CDR3 consists of 14 residues. The CDR3 coding sequence is TGTGCCAGCAGCCAAGACACGACCCGCACTGAAGCTTTCTTT. Translation gives CASSQDTTRTEAFF. Using reference TRBV3-1 and TRBJ1-1 for the parts outside the CDR3, the full variable domain is DTAVSQTPKYLVTQMGNDKSIKCEQNLGHDTMYWYKQDSKKFLKIMFSYNNKELIINETVPNRFSPKSPDKAHLNLHINSLELGDSAVYFCASSQDTTRTEAFFGQGTRLTVV.

V is TRBV3-1 and J is TRBJ2-1, with 7 bases lining up with TRBD2. The CDR3 loop spans 15 amino acids. Germline values: CDR1 LGHDT, CDR2 YNNKEL (reference sequence). V lost 2 bases to trimming and J lost 4 bases; unmatched junction nucleotides: 5. The CDR3 is CASSQWEGGYNEQFF. CDR3 in DNA: TGTGCCAGCAGCCAATGGGAGGGTGGGTACAATGAGCAGTTCTTC.

J is TRBJ2-7 and V is TRBV4-2, with TRBD1 matching over 7 bases. V lost 0 bases to trimming and J lost 3 bases; unmatched junction nucleotides: 2. CDR1 is LGHNA and CDR2 is YNFKEQ in the germline V gene. This CDR3 is 14 amino acids long. The CDR3 protein is CASSQDQGDYEQYF. For the CDR3, the DNA is TGTGCCAGCAGCCAAGACCAGGGGGACTACGAGCAGTACTTC.

This rearrangement joins TRBV2 to TRBJ2-7; unclear D gene. This CDR3 region has 11 residues. Germline CDR1 reads SNHLY; CDR2 reads FYNNEI. Trimming removed 7 bases at V and 3 bases at J, with 7 bases between. CDR3 nucleotide sequence: TGTGCCAGCAAGAGCGACTACGAGCAGTACTTC. Protein product: CASKSDYEQYF.

This clonotype has only one observation. The chain employs TRBV27 and TRBJ2-7; 7 bases line up with TRBD1. The junction had 3 bases not matched to a gene; V was cut back by 10 bases and J by 3 bases. CDR1 is MNHEY, CDR2 SMNVEV, per germline (reference sequence). This CDR3 has 11 residues. Here the CDR3 reads CATRQGYEQYF. Here the CDR3 DNA reads TGTGCCACTAGACAGGGCTACGAGCAGTACTTC.

The chain combines TRBV20-1 with TRBJ2-1; D is uncertain. This CDR3 contains 11 residues. Germline V lookup: CDR1 DFQATT, CDR2 SNEGSKA (reference sequence). V shed 6 bases and J shed 7 bases, with 10 bases lying between them. The CDR3 protein is CSATRANEQFF. CDR3 DNA: TGCAGTGCCACCCGTGCAAATGAGCAGTTCTTC.

This sequence joins TRBV4-1 and TRBJ2-7, with TRBD1 as a possible D gene (6 bases). V shed 2 bases and J shed 5 bases, with 13 bases lying between them. This CDR3 has 14 residues. Germline V gene sequence: CDR1 MGHRA, CDR2 YSYEKL. Written as DNA, the CDR3 is TGCGCCAGCAGCCAAAGGGAAGGGGGTCACGAGCAGTACTTC. Its translation is CASSQREGGHEQYF.

The CDR3 reads CASSYGERVYEQYF. CDR3 bases: TGTGCCAGCAGTTACGGCGAGAGAGTCTACGAGCAGTACTTC. The chain uses TRBV6-5 and TRBJ2-7; D ambiguous. V was clipped by 2 bases and J by 3 bases, with 11 bases between them. This CDR3 has 14 residues. Germline V lookup: CDR1 MNHEY, CDR2 SVGAGI.

This clonotype was found once. CDR3 nucleotides: TGTGCCAGCAGCTTAGCGGGGGAGCTCGACACTGAAGCTTTCTTT. Protein: CASSLAGELDTEAFF. This chain connects TRBV13 to TRBJ1-1, with D perhaps TRBD1 (5 bases). The CDR3 contains 15 residues. Trimming cost V 1 base and J 3 bases, with 12 bases left between them. Germline assignment: CDR1 PRHDT and CDR2 FYEKMQ (reference sequence).

The J gene is TRBJ1-5, the V gene TRBV27; the D is unclear. V dropped 5 bases and J dropped 7 bases, with 12 bases sitting between them. CDR1 and CDR2 (germline): MNHEY, SMNVEV (reference sequence). The CDR3 loop spans 13 amino acids. The CDR3 protein is CASSLAVGQPQHF. As DNA, the CDR3 is TGTGCCAGCAGTCTCGCCGTAGGCCAGCCCCAGCATTTT.

V is TRBV7-9 and J is TRBJ1-4; D possibly corresponds to TRBD1 (5 bases). Trimming left V 1 base short and J 6 bases short, with 18 bases between. The germline V gene has CDR1 SEHNR and CDR2 FQNEAQ (reference sequence). The CDR3 length is 17 residues. The CDR3 DNA reads TGTGCCAGCAGCTTAGGGGACTCCTTCATACCGGATGAAAAACTGTTTTTT. It encodes CASSLGDSFIPDEKLFF.

The CDR3 DNA is TGTGCCAGCAGTTTATCATACGGGAACGGCTACACCTTC. Protein product: CASSLSYGNGYTF. The genes are TRBV28 and TRBJ1-2; D unresolved. Trimming stripped 1 base from V and 8 bases from J, with 11 bases between. This CDR3 spans 13 amino acids. Germline V gene data show CDR1 as MDHEN and CDR2 as SYDVKM.

V is TRBV7-9 and J is TRBJ1-1; possibly TRBD1 for D (5 bases). Germline loops: CDR1 SEHNR, CDR2 FQNEAQ (reference sequence). Trimming left V 7 bases short and J 1 base short, with 10 bases between. This CDR3 has 13 amino acids. The CDR3 here is CASTTTENTEAFF. DNA for the CDR3: TGTGCCAGCACCACGACAGAGAACACTGAAGCTTTCTTT.

This clonotype was seen a single time. This sequence joins TRBV7-9 and TRBJ1-2; 8 bases match TRBD1. The CDR3 totals 16 residues. J lost 3 bases, V lost 0 bases, and 6 bases had no gene match. Looked up from germline, CDR1 is SEHNR and CDR2 is FQNEAQ (reference sequence). CDR3 in amino acids: CASSLAEDRADYGYTF. The CDR3 DNA follows: TGTGCCAGCAGCTTAGCAGAGGACAGGGCGGACTATGGCTACACCTTC.

The chain employs TRBV7-8 and TRBJ2-2; D call uncertain. The CDR3 runs 14 residues. Germline CDR1 SGHVS, CDR2 FQNEAQ. Trimming cost V 4 bases and J 0 bases, with 6 bases left between them. The CDR3 reads CASSSAANTGELFF. The CDR3 DNA reads as TGTGCCAGCAGCTCGGCCGCGAACACCGGGGAGCTGTTTTTT.

A single count supports this clonotype. DNA for the CDR3: TGTGCCAGCAGATCCCCGGACTCCCTCTCCTACGAGCAGTACTTC. Amino acid sequence: CASRSPDSLSYEQYF. The rearrangement uses TRBV7-9 and TRBJ2-7, with D possibly TRBD2 on 5 matching bases. V was trimmed by 6 bases and J by 0 bases, leaving 15 bases between them. The germline gives CDR1 SEHNR, CDR2 FQNEAQ (reference sequence). The CDR3 is 15 amino acids.

The genes are TRBV29-1 and TRBJ1-1; D is unclear. The germline V gene encodes CDR1 SQVTM and CDR2 ANQGSEA. V lost 4 bases to trimming and J lost 8 bases, with 11 bases between them. The CDR3 covers 11 residues. The CDR3 nucleotides are TGCAGCGTTGCCCCTGGTGGGGAAGCTTTCTTT. Its translation: CSVAPGGEAFF. Full variable domain (outside the CDR3, taken from reference TRBV29-1 and TRBJ1-1): SAVISQKPSRDICQRGTSLTIQCQVDSQVTMMFWYRQQPGQSLTLIATANQGSEATYESGFVIDKFPISRPNLTFSTLTVSNMSPEDSSIYLCSVAPGGEAFFGQGTRLTVV.

The chain links TRBV6-5 to TRBJ2-2; 8 nucleotides align to TRBD2. This CDR3 has 15 residues. Per the germline V gene, CDR1 is MNHEY and CDR2 is SVGAGI. Trimming removed 8 bases from V and 6 bases from J; junction bases left unmatched: 11. The CDR3, as DNA: TGTGCCAGCGCTATCGGGACTAGTAGGGCCGGGGAGCTGTTTTTT. As protein: CASAIGTSRAGELFF.

The chain carries TRBV9 and TRBJ2-4; a possible D gene is TRBD1 (6 bases). Germline V CDR1 and CDR2: SGDLS, YYNGEE. This CDR3 contains 13 residues. V lost 0 bases, J lost 8 bases, and 9 bases lay in between. The CDR3 reads CASSVGQVDIQYF. CDR3 nucleotide sequence: TGTGCCAGCAGCGTAGGACAGGTCGACATTCAGTACTTC. The full variable domain, with the rest looked up from reference TRBV9 and TRBJ2-4, is DSGVTQTPKHLITATGQRVTLRCSPRSGDLSVYWYQQSLDQGLQFLIQYYNGEERAKGNILERFSAQQFPDLHSELNLSSLELGDSALYFCASSVGQVDIQYFGAGTRLSVL.

This chain joins TRBV7-9 and TRBJ2-4; 7 nucleotides agree with TRBD2. Germline-derived CDR1 and CDR2 are SEHNR and FQNEAQ (reference sequence). V was clipped by 1 base and J by 8 bases; unmatched bases: 5. This CDR3 spans 14 amino acids. The DNA of the CDR3 is TGTGCCAGCAGCTTAGAGGACGGGAGGTACATTCAGTACTTC. Protein: CASSLEDGRYIQYF. The full variable domain, completed using reference TRBV7-9 and TRBJ2-4, is DTGVSQNPRHKITKRGQNVTFRCDPISEHNRLYWYRQTLGQGPEFLTYFQNEAQLEKSRLLSDRFSAERPKGSFSTLEIQRTEQGDSAMYLCASSLEDGRYIQYFGAGTRLSVL.